One sample yielded the 13 T cell receptor beta chains listed below, sequenced in a study of cytomegalovirus exposure and HLA in healthy donors. PCR involved 60 Vbeta and 13 Jbeta primers. Profiled with immunoSEQ multiplex PCR; TCRdb holds only in-frame clones, not every one. Of roughly 80,000 clones listed, 65% to 70% are singletons. The sequencing sample was made of PBMCs. The receptors shown here come from a woman between 50 and 59 years old in good health and CMV-seropositive.

This chain uses TRBV15 with TRBJ2-3, with a weak D call TRBD2 (5 bases). Germline V gene data show CDR1 as LNHNV and CDR2 as YYDKDF (reference sequence). Trimming stripped 6 bases from V and 0 bases from J, with 7 bases between. The CDR3 is made up of 13 amino acids. The CDR3 DNA reads as TGTGCCACCAGGGAGGTTAGCACAGATACGCAGTATTTT. Its translation is CATREVSTDTQYF. Full variable domain (missing parts from reference TRBV15 and TRBJ2-3): DAMVIQNPRYQVTQFGKPVTLSCSQTLNHNVMYWYQQKSSQAPKLLFHYYDKDFNNEADTPDNFQSRRPNTSFCFLDIRSPGLGDTAMYLCATREVSTDTQYFGPGTRLTVL.

The table lists this clone with a few counts. The chain is built from TRBV6-1 and TRBJ2-1, with 10 bases aligning to TRBD2. CDR3 length: 18 amino acids. The germline V gene has CDR1 MNHNS and CDR2 SASEGT. Trimming at V came to 3 bases and at J to 3 bases, leaving 11 bases not matched to a gene. CDR3 sequence (DNA): TGTGCCAGCAGTGAGTATCGTGGTTGGACTAGCGGCTACAATGAGCAGTTCTTC. Residues: CASSEYRGWTSGYNEQFF.

V and J are TRBV7-9 and TRBJ1-2; 7 nucleotides align to TRBD1. The CDR3 is made up of 12 amino acids. The trim removed 3 bases at V and 8 bases at J, leaving 3 bases unmatched. The V gene's germline CDR1 is SEHNR and CDR2 FQNEAQ (reference sequence). Here the CDR3 DNA reads TGTGCCAGCAGCTTGGGGACAGCCGGCTACACCTTC. It translates to CASSLGTAGYTF.

The chain joins TRBV7-9 to TRBJ1-1; D not resolved. Trimming removed 1 base from V and 4 bases from J, with 10 bases in between. Germline CDR1 and CDR2: SEHNR and FQNEAQ (reference sequence). The CDR3 has 14 residues. The DNA for the CDR3 is TGTGCCAGCAGCTTAGAAGGGCGGGTCACTGAAGCTTTCTTT. Translation gives CASSLEGRVTEAFF.

V gene TRBV27 combines with J gene TRBJ2-2; 12 bases fit TRBD2. V was pared by 7 bases and J by 6 bases, with 3 bases of the junction left unmatched. From germline, CDR1 is MNHEY and CDR2 SMNVEV (reference sequence). This CDR3 has 14 amino acids. CDR3 region: CASTGLAGSGELFF. In nucleotides, the CDR3 is TGTGCCAGCACGGGACTAGCGGGTTCCGGGGAGCTGTTTTTT.

The rearrangement uses TRBV7-6 and TRBJ2-7; 7 bases fit TRBD1. Germline CDR1 reads SGHVS; CDR2 reads FNYEAQ. The V gene end was trimmed by 5 bases and the J gene end by 1 base; junction bases not matched to a gene: 11. This CDR3 contains 16 residues. Here the CDR3 reads CASSPRPGQRSYEQYF. Written as DNA, the CDR3 is TGTGCCAGCAGCCCCCGCCCGGGACAGAGATCCTACGAGCAGTACTTC.

The V gene is TRBV9, the J gene TRBJ1-1; the D is unclear. The ends were cut back, 2 bases at V and 1 base at J, with 9 bases in the middle. The CDR3 covers 14 residues. CDR1 is SGDLS, CDR2 YYNGEE, per germline. The CDR3 coding sequence is TGTGCCAGCAGCGTGGGAGGGTCGAACACTGAAGCTTTCTTT. This translates into CASSVGGSNTEAFF.

The chain recombines TRBV5-1 with TRBJ2-3, with D tentatively TRBD2 (6 bases). Trimming removed 1 base from V and 5 bases from J, with 14 bases in between. Germline CDR1 SGHRS, CDR2 YFSETQ. This CDR3 region has 15 residues. CDR3 sequence reads: CASSLTGGSGDTQYF. In DNA form, the CDR3 reads TGCGCCAGCAGCTTGACTGGGGGGTCAGGAGATACGCAGTATTTT.

This rearrangement joins TRBV5-4 to TRBJ2-7; 11 bases agree with TRBD1. Germline V lookup: CDR1 SGHNT, CDR2 YYREEE (reference sequence). With V trimmed by 2 bases and J by 2 bases, 3 bases remained unmatched. The CDR3 covers 15 residues. The CDR3, as DNA: TGTGCCAGCAGCTTCTGGGGACAGGGGGCCTACGAGCAGTACTTC. This sequence encodes CASSFWGQGAYEQYF.

V and J are TRBV6-1 and TRBJ2-5, with unresolved D. CDR1 MNHNS and CDR2 SASEGT come from the germline V gene. The CDR3 spans 12 residues. The germline V and J ends were trimmed by 2 bases and 6 bases, with 7 bases remaining between them. DNA of the CDR3: TGTGCCAGCAGTGAACCTCCCCAGACCCAGTACTTC. Encoded protein: CASSEPPQTQYF.

This chain links TRBV6-1 with TRBJ1-2; no clear D. Germline V CDR1 and CDR2: MNHNS, SASEGT. The CDR3 is 16 amino acids. V was cut by 1 base and J by 7 bases, with 19 bases left in between. The CDR3 loop is CASSEEAEPHSGGYTF. The CDR3 bases are TGTGCCAGCAGTGAAGAGGCGGAGCCACACTCGGGTGGCTACACCTTC.

The CDR3 loop reads CASSYGGEGGNPFGYNEQFF. The CDR3 DNA reads as TGTGCCAGCAGTTACGGGGGGGAGGGGGGAAACCCTTTCGGCTACAATGAGCAGTTCTTC. The chain employs TRBV13 and TRBJ2-1; 8 bases line up with TRBD2. The germline V gene has CDR1 PRHDT and CDR2 FYEKMQ (reference sequence). The CDR3 runs to 20 residues. The ends lost 6 bases at V and 3 bases at J; junction bases unmatched: 22.

This chain uses TRBV6-1 with TRBJ2-1; TRBD2 matches 11 bases. Germline V CDR1 and CDR2: MNHNS, SASEGT. The CDR3 loop spans 15 amino acids. Trimming at V came to 8 bases and at J to 5 bases, leaving 8 bases not matched to a gene. As DNA, the CDR3 is TGTGCCAGCTTGCTAGCGGGGGGCATCGACAATGAGCAGTTCTTC. Protein sequence: CASLLAGGIDNEQFF.